A single sample is the source of the 11 T cell receptor beta chains below, sequenced in a study of molecular identifiers for immune sequencing clone quantification (dated by TCRdb to the late 2010s). Library generation was performed with PCR. Sequencing instrument: Illumina HiSeq 4000. In TCRdb, the public reads were trimmed at Q25 with fastp and aligned with MiXCR, with productive beta chains retained. For every CDR3 protein sequence, its rows merge into one entry that carries the most common genes and DNA. Counted in this sample were about 510,000 distinct CDR3 sequences; roughly a fifth of them appeared once. The top ten constitute under 0.85% of the sample. The sequencing sample was made of naive CD8+ T cells from blood, with Jurkat cell RNA spiked in. According to the study, the label for this sample's cell subset or site signals: FACS-sorted CD8+CD4-CCR7+CD45RA+ naive T cells. The source is a human donor in good health. Some libraries in this study had Jurkat cell RNA spiked in.

This clonotype was picked up a small number of times. The V gene is TRBV28, the J gene TRBJ2-7; no reliable D call. CDR3 size: 13 residues. CDR1 is MDHEN, CDR2 SYDVKM, per germline. Trimming took off 2 bases at V and 5 bases at J, with 10 bases between the two ends. Here the CDR3 reads CASSLRIQDEQYF. The CDR3 DNA reads as TGTGCCAGCAGTTTACGGATTCAGGACGAGCAGTACTTC.

Worth noting for this clonotype: This may arise from a read error, as a much more abundant clone is one base away. The chain carries TRBV7-9 and TRBJ1-1; D is perhaps TRBD1 (5 bases). From germline, CDR1 is SEHNR and CDR2 FQNEAQ (reference sequence). This CDR3 has 12 residues. Here the CDR3 reads CTSSLRGVEAFF. CDR3 nucleotide sequence: TGTACCAGCAGCTTAAGGGGAGTTGAAGCTTTCTTT.

V and J are TRBV19 and TRBJ2-1; D not resolved. V lost 4 bases, J lost 6 bases, and 16 bases lay in between. This CDR3 region has 15 residues. CDR1 is LNHDA and CDR2 is SQIVND in the germline V gene (reference sequence). DNA of the CDR3: TGTGCCAGTAGTACGGGTACCCCTTTCCTCAATGAGCAGTTCTTC. This translates into CASSTGTPFLNEQFF. The full variable domain, with the rest looked up from reference TRBV19 and TRBJ2-1, is DGGITQSPKYLFRKEGQNVTLSCEQNLNHDAMYWYRQDPGQGLRLIYYSQIVNDFQKGDIAEGYSVSREKKESFPLTVTSAQKNPTAFYLCASSTGTPFLNEQFFGPGTRLTVL.

This chain uses TRBV2 with TRBJ1-3; no reliable D call. V was cut by 7 bases and J by 7 bases, with 14 bases left in between. Germline V gives CDR1 SNHLY, CDR2 FYNNEI. This CDR3 spans 13 amino acids. This chain's CDR3 is CASTEYRRNTIYF. CDR3 nucleotide sequence: TGTGCCAGCACAGAGTATAGGCGGAACACCATATATTTT.

This clonotype was counted at least ten times. The chain combines TRBV3-1 with TRBJ2-3; D remains ambiguous. The CDR3 length is 15 residues. Trimming removed 0 bases from V and 2 bases from J, with 9 bases in between. CDR1 and CDR2 (germline): LGHDT, YNNKEL (reference sequence). Here the CDR3 reads CASSQEGWNTDTQYF. The CDR3 DNA sequence: TGTGCCAGCAGCCAAGAGGGATGGAACACAGATACGCAGTATTTT.

The rearrangement joins TRBV7-2 to TRBJ2-1; unclear D gene. V was cut by 1 base and J by 1 base, with 14 bases left in between. The CDR3 totals 17 residues. Germline-derived CDR1 and CDR2 are SGHTA and FQGNSA. CDR3 residues: CASSLVVGQASYNEQFF. The CDR3 nucleotides are TGTGCCAGCAGCTTAGTGGTAGGGCAGGCATCCTACAATGAGCAGTTCTTC.

This clonotype was seen a handful of times. J is TRBJ2-5 and V is TRBV7-6; 8 positions match TRBD2. The CDR3 is made up of 17 amino acids. Germline loops: CDR1 SGHVS, CDR2 FNYEAQ. The V gene end was trimmed by 1 base and the J gene end by 2 bases; junction bases not matched to a gene: 9. The CDR3 sequence: CASSLESAGVRQETQYF. The DNA of the CDR3 is TGTGCCAGCAGCTTAGAATCAGCGGGGGTACGACAAGAGACCCAGTACTTC.

In DNA form, the CDR3 reads TGTGCCACCCTGGGGACAGTAAGTCAAGAGACCCAGTACTTC. It encodes CATLGTVSQETQYF. The chain couples TRBV28 to TRBJ2-5; 7 bases fit TRBD1. Germline CDR1 MDHEN, CDR2 SYDVKM. The CDR3 has 14 amino acids. The junction had 10 bases not matched to a gene; V was cut back by 10 bases and J by 2 bases. Full variable domain (rest looked up from reference TRBV28 and TRBJ2-5): DVKVTQSSRYLVKRTGEKVFLECVQDMDHENMFWYRQDPGLGLRLIYFSYDVKMKEKGDIPEGYSVSREKKERFSLILESASTNQTSMYLCATLGTVSQETQYFGPGTRLLVL.

This clonotype was detected a few times. The chain combines TRBV7-9 with TRBJ2-3; D unresolved. The germline V gene has CDR1 SEHNR and CDR2 FQNEAQ (reference sequence). Trimming stripped 2 bases from V and 4 bases from J, with 4 bases between. The CDR3 totals 12 residues. CDR3 nucleotides: TGTGCCAGCAGCTTATGGTCAGATACGCAGTATTTT. Protein: CASSLWSDTQYF.

Notes on this clonotype: This may be a read error: a much more frequent sequence differs by one nucleotide. In this CDR3 the conserved last residue, phenylalanine or tryptophan, is missing, so a read error is likely. This rearrangement joins TRBV29-1 to TRBJ2-7; 8 bases match TRBD2. Per the germline V gene, CDR1 is SQVTM and CDR2 is ANQGSEA. The CDR3 has 14 residues. V shed 4 bases and J 1 base; nucleotides not matched to a gene: 6. The DNA of the CDR3 is TGCAGCGTTGTGGAAGCGGGAGTGTCCTACGAGCAGTACCTC. This gives the protein CSVVEAGVSYEQYL.

In this sample, this clonotype turned up many times. The chain couples TRBV5-4 to TRBJ1-2; unclear D gene. V was clipped by 0 bases and J by 6 bases, with 9 bases between them. Germline V gene sequence: CDR1 SGHNT, CDR2 YYREEE (reference sequence). The CDR3 consists of 13 residues. CDR3 loop: CASSLEVQDGYTF. DNA of the CDR3: TGTGCCAGCAGCTTGGAGGTCCAAGATGGCTACACCTTC.